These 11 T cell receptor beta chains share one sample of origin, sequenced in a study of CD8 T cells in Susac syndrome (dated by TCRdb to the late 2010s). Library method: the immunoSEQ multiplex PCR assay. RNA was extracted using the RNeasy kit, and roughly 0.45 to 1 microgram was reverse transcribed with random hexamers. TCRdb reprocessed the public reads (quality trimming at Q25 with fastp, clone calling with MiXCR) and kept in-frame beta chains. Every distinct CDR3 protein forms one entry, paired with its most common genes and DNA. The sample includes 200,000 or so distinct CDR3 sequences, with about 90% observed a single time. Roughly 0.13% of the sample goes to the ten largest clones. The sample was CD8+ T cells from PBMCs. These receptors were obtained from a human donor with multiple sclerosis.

The CDR3 here is CASSQEDRVSEQFF. CDR3 coding DNA: TGTGCCAGCAGCCAAGAAGACAGGGTAAGCGAGCAGTTCTTC. The chain links TRBV14 to TRBJ2-1, with 7 positions matching TRBD1. Germline V gene sequence: CDR1 SGHDN, CDR2 FVKESK. Unmatched junction bases numbered 6, after V lost 0 bases and J lost 10 bases. The CDR3 loop spans 14 amino acids.

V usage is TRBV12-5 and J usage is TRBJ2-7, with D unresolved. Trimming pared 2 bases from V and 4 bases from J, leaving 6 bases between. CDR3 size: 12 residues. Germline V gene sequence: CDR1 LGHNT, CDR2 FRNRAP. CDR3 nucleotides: TGTGCTAGTGGTTTGACAGTTTACGAGCAGTACTTC. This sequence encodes CASGLTVYEQYF.

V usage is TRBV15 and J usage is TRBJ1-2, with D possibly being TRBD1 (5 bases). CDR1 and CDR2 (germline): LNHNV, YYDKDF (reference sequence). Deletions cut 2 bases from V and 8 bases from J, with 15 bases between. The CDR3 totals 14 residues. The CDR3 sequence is CATSRYGGDGGYTF. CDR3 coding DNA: TGTGCCACCAGCAGATACGGAGGGGACGGCGGCTACACCTTC.

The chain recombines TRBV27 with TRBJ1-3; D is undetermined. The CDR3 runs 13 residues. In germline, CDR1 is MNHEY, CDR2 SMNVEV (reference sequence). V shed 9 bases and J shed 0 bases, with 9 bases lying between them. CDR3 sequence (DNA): TGTGCCAGTCGGGGATTCTCTGGAAACACCATATATTTT. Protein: CASRGFSGNTIYF.

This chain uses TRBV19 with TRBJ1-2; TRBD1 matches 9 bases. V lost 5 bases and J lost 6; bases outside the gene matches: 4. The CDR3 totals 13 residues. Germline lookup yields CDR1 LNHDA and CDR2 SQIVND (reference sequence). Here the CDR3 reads CASSRQGVDGYTF. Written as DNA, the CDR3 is TGTGCCAGTAGTCGACAGGGGGTCGATGGCTACACCTTC.

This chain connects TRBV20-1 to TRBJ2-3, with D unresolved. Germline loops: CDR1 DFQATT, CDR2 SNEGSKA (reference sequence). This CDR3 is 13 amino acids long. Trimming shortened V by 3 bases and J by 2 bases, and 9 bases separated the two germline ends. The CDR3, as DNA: TGCAGTGCTAGCGGTCAGAACACAGATACGCAGTATTTT. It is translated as CSASGQNTDTQYF.

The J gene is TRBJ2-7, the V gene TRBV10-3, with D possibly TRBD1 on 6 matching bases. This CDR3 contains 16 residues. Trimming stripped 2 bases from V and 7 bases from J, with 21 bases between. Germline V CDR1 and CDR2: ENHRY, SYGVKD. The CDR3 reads CAISEPREQGLSEQYF. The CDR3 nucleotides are TGTGCCATCAGTGAGCCCCGTGAGCAGGGGTTGAGTGAGCAGTACTTC.

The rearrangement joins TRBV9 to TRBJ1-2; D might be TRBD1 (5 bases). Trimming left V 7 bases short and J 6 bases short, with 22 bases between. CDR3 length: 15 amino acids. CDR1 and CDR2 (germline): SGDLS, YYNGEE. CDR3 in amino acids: CASSAGLLESHGYTF. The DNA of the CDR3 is TGTGCCAGCTCCGCGGGACTTCTGGAGTCACATGGCTACACCTTC.

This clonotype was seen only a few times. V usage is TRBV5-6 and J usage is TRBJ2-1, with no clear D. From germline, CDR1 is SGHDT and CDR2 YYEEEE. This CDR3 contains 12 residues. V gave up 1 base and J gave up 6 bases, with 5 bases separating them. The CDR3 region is CASSLTSNEQFF. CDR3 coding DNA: TGTGCCAGCAGCTTGACGTCCAATGAGCAGTTCTTC.

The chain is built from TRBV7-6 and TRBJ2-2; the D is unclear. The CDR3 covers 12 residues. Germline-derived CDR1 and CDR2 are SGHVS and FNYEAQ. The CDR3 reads CACSPVPGELFF. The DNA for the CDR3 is TGTGCATGCAGCCCGGTCCCGGGGGAGCTGTTTTTT.

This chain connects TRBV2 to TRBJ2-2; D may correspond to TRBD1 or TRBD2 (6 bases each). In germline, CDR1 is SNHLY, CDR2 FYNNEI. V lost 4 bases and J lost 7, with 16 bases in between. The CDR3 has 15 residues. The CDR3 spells CASSGEQGGHGELFF. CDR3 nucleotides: TGTGCCAGCAGTGGGGAACAGGGAGGACACGGGGAGCTGTTTTTT.